The T cell receptor (delta chain) under discussion was sequenced for a study of human gamma delta and Vdelta1 T cells (dated by TCRdb to the late 2010s). General notes on the study: In this study, the researchers looked at Delta One T cells, which are Vd1+ gamma-delta T cells, to see how well they work as cytotoxic effectors against acute myeloid leukemia.

Libraries were constructed by PCR. The instrument given in TCRdb is Illumina MiSeq. TCRdb called clones anew from the public reads via CATT; matching DNA rows were later pooled. The sample table records several thousand delta-chain clones; about 24% of these occur just once. The ten biggest clones cover more than 65% of the sample. The V end gives up 0 bases and the J end 0 bases, leaving 13 bases in the junction not matched to a gene. CDR1 and CDR2, looked up from the germline V gene, are TSWWSYY and QGS. From cysteine to phenylalanine, the CDR3 is 20 amino acids long. The read is trimmed to its CDR3 DNA, 60 bases read in frame from base 1. Comments on this clone: There is no known antigen for this receptor. TCRdb records a much larger clone's protein for this DNA, with a difference at residue 10 that likely arises from a read error; the protein given is the translation of the DNA.

The source material was naive CD27+ Vdelta1 gamma-delta T cells from blood. The rearrangement combines TRDV1 with TRDJ1, and TRDD3 matches 10 of the central bases. The clonotype originates from a human donor in good health. The CDR3 protein is CALGELTTPCWGIYTDKLIF. The nucleotide sequence is TGTGCTCTTGGGGAACTAACGACTCCGTGCTGGGGGATATACACCGATAAACTCATCTTT.